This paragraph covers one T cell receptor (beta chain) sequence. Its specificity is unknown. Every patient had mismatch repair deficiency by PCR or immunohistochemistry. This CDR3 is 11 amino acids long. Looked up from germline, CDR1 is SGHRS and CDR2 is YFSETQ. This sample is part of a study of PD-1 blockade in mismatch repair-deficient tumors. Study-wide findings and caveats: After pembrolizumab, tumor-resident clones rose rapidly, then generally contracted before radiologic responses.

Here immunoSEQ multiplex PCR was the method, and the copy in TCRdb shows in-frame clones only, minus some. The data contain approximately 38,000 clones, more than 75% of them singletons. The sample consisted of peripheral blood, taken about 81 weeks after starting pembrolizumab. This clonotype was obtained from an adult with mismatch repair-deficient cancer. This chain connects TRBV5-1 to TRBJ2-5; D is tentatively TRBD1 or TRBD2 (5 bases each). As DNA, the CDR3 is TGCACGGGACCCCGGAGGGAGACCCAGTACTTC. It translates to CTGPRRETQYF.